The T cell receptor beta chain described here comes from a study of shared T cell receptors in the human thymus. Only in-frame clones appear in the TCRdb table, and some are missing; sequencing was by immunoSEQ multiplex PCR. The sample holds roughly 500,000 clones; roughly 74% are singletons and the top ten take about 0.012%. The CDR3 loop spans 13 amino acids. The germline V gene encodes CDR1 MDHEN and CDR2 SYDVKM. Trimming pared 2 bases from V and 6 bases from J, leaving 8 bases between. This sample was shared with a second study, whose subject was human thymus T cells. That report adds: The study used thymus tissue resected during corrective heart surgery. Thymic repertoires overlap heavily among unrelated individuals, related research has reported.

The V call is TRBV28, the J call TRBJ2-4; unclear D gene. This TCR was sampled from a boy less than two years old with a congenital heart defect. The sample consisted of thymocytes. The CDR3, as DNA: TGTGCCAGCAGTTTAAAAACAGCAAACATTCAGTACTTC. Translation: CASSLKTANIQYF.